These 28 T cell receptor beta chains share one sample of origin, sequenced in a study of T cell repertoires in cytomegalovirus infection. TCRdb passed the reads through MiXCR, listing each CDR3 protein once. The sample has fewer than 250,000 distinct CDR3 sequences, 9% to 15% seen once. Sequencing was carried out using PBMCs. The receptor set was obtained from a human donor in good health (CMV status not recorded). Some clones in this sample may be carry-over from other donors' samples.

This clonotype was counted at least ten times. This rearrangement joins TRBV20-1 to TRBJ2-5; 11 bases fit TRBD1. Germline assignment: CDR1 DFQATT and CDR2 SNEGSKA (reference sequence). There are 18 residues in the CDR3. V dropped 0 bases and J dropped 0; count of bases not matched to a gene: 9. The CDR3 DNA follows: TGCAGTGCTAGAGATCGTCGGGGACAGGGGGTTTACCAAGAGACCCAGTACTTC. Its protein is CSARDRRGQGVYQETQYF.

This clonotype has ten or more counts. The rearrangement uses TRBV6-6 and TRBJ1-4; D ambiguous. The CDR3 is 17 residues long. Trimming removed 7 bases from V and 0 bases from J, with 18 bases in between. The germline CDR1 and CDR2 sequences are MNHNY and SVGAGI (reference sequence). Written as DNA, the CDR3 is TGTGCCAGCACTGTGCAGAGGCCGAGTGCAACTAATGAAAAACTGTTTTTT. This codes for CASTVQRPSATNEKLFF.

This clonotype was detected ten times or more. Here the CDR3 reads CASSVLGQPQHF. CDR3 DNA: TGCGCCAGCAGTGTGTTGGGTCAGCCCCAGCATTTT. This chain connects TRBV10-2 to TRBJ1-5, with unresolved D. The V and J ends lost 4 bases and 6 bases respectively, with 7 bases between them. The germline gives CDR1 WSHSY, CDR2 SAAADI. CDR3 size: 12 residues.

This clonotype qualifies as medium-sized. The rearrangement links TRBV7-2 to TRBJ1-5; 7 bases line up with TRBD1. Trimming removed 1 base from V and 2 bases from J; junction bases left unmatched: 5. The CDR3 runs to 16 residues. Per the germline V gene, CDR1 is SGHTA and CDR2 is FQGNSA. This CDR3 is CASSLDRGSGNQPQHF. CDR3 bases: TGTGCCAGCAGCTTAGACAGGGGAAGTGGCAATCAGCCCCAGCATTTT.

In its sample, this clonotype was seen a few times. CDR3 residues: CASSSLLAGDYEQYF. In DNA form, the CDR3 reads TGTGCCAGCAGCTCCTTACTAGCGGGGGACTACGAGCAGTACTTC. The chain joins TRBV13 to TRBJ2-7; 11 bases line up with TRBD2. Trimming removed 4 bases from V and 3 bases from J; junction bases left unmatched: 5. The V gene's germline CDR1 is PRHDT and CDR2 FYEKMQ (reference sequence). CDR3 length: 15 amino acids.

The rearrangement links TRBV29-1 to TRBJ1-1, with TRBD1 matching over 9 bases. CDR1 is SQVTM and CDR2 is ANQGSEA in the germline V gene. The CDR3 is made up of 13 amino acids. After removal of 7 bases from V and 5 bases from J, the junction contained 8 bases not matched to a gene. CDR3 residues: CSGHRGRGTEAFF. The DNA of the CDR3 is TGCAGCGGTCACAGGGGGCGGGGAACTGAAGCTTTCTTT.

This clonotype occurred many times. The chain joins TRBV29-1 to TRBJ2-1; D is unclear. The CDR3 is made up of 12 amino acids. CDR1 and CDR2 from the germline V gene are SQVTM and ANQGSEA. With 1 base removed from V and 7 bases from J, the gap between germline ends came to 8 bases. The chain's CDR3 is CSVEVGRNEQFF. The CDR3 DNA is TGCAGCGTTGAAGTGGGCCGGAATGAGCAGTTCTTC.

This clonotype showed up just a few times. The V and J genes are TRBV5-6 and TRBJ2-1; 11 bases fit TRBD2. J gave up 6 bases and V 3 bases, and 5 bases lay outside the gene matches. The CDR3 is made up of 15 amino acids. The germline V gene has CDR1 SGHDT and CDR2 YYEEEE. CDR3 loop: CASSSGTSGLNEQFF. In DNA, the CDR3 is TGTGCCAGCAGCTCCGGGACTAGCGGTCTCAATGAGCAGTTCTTC.

The chain couples TRBV5-5 to TRBJ1-2, with D possibly matching TRBD1 (6 bases). This CDR3 contains 17 residues. CDR1 and CDR2 from the germline V gene are SGHKS and YYEKEE (reference sequence). The V and J ends lost 2 bases and 4 bases respectively, with 21 bases between them. CDR3 region: CASSFSAGQGSTYGYTF. In DNA, the CDR3 is TGTGCCAGCAGCTTCTCCGCGGGGCAGGGGAGTACCTATGGCTACACCTTC.

The genes are TRBV4-3 and TRBJ1-1; tentative D call: TRBD1 (6 bases). Germline-derived CDR1 and CDR2 are LGHNA and YSLEER. Deletions cut 0 bases from V and 4 bases from J, with 9 bases between. The CDR3 extends over 14 amino acids. This CDR3 reads CASSQDGGITEAFF. The DNA for the CDR3 is TGCGCCAGCAGCCAAGATGGGGGCATCACTGAAGCTTTCTTT.

This clonotype was counted only a few times. This chain links TRBV29-1 with TRBJ2-5, with TRBD1 as a possible D gene (6 bases). V was trimmed by 4 bases and J by 3 bases, leaving 12 bases between them. This CDR3 region has 13 residues. Per germline, CDR1 SQVTM and CDR2 ANQGSEA. The chain's CDR3 is CSVVGDIEETQYF. The CDR3 DNA reads TGCAGCGTTGTGGGGGACATCGAAGAGACCCAGTACTTC.

This clonotype has a handful of counts. The chain uses TRBV5-5 and TRBJ2-7; the D gene is possibly TRBD1 (6 bases). Germline CDR1 SGHKS, CDR2 YYEKEE (reference sequence). V was shortened by 2 bases and J by 4 bases, with 16 bases between the two germline ends. The CDR3 covers 15 residues. The CDR3 DNA sequence: TGTGCCAGCAGCTTCCGACAGGATACTCCTTACGAGCAGTACTTC. Translating it yields CASSFRQDTPYEQYF.

Only a few counts were recorded for this clonotype. This chain connects TRBV7-2 to TRBJ2-2, with unresolved D. The CDR3 is 12 amino acids. CDR1 is SGHTA and CDR2 is FQGNSA in the germline V gene. Deletions cut 5 bases from V and 4 bases from J, with 5 bases between. The CDR3 here is CASSPPTGELFF. The CDR3 region has the DNA TGTGCCAGCAGCCCGCCCACCGGGGAGCTGTTTTTT. The variable domain in full, completed from reference TRBV7-2 and TRBJ2-2, reads GAGVSQSPSNKVTEKGKDVELRCDPISGHTALYWYRQSLGQGLEFLIYFQGNSAPDKSGLPSDRFSAERTGGSVSTLTIQRTQQEDSAVYLCASSPPTGELFFGEGSRLTVL.

This clonotype was counted a few times. The V gene is TRBV4-3, the J gene TRBJ2-5; the D is unclear. Germline-derived CDR1 and CDR2 are LGHNA and YSLEER. The CDR3 has 14 amino acids. Between the trimmed V and J ends, which lost 4 bases and 7 bases, there was a span of 16 bases. The CDR3 DNA follows: TGCGCCAGCAGCCCCCTTGCCGGAGAAGGGACCCAGTACTTC. It codes for CASSPLAGEGTQYF.

The V gene is TRBV28, the J gene TRBJ2-6; tentatively, D is TRBD1 or TRBD2 (5 bases each). V lost 1 base and J lost 4, with 11 bases in between. The CDR3 sequence is 16 residues long. The germline V gene has CDR1 MDHEN and CDR2 SYDVKM. The CDR3 reads CASSLSLGTGANVLTF. The CDR3 DNA sequence: TGTGCCAGCAGTTTATCTCTGGGGACCGGGGCCAACGTCCTGACTTTC. The full variable domain, rest sourced from reference TRBV28 and TRBJ2-6, is DVKVTQSSRYLVKRTGEKVFLECVQDMDHENMFWYRQDPGLGLRLIYFSYDVKMKEKGDIPEGYSVSREKKERFSLILESASTNQTSMYLCASSLSLGTGANVLTFGAGSRLTVL.

This clonotype appeared many times. The chain links TRBV11-2 to TRBJ2-2, with no clear D. The CDR3 totals 16 residues. V was shortened by 5 bases and J by 5 bases, with 18 bases between the two germline ends. Per the germline V gene, CDR1 is SGHAT and CDR2 is FQNNGV. In DNA, the CDR3 is TGTGCCAGCAGCCGCGGAAGGGATAGTGGTACCGGGGAGCTGTTTTTT. This codes for CASSRGRDSGTGELFF.

V is TRBV15 and J is TRBJ2-7, with 7 positions matching TRBD2. CDR3 length equals 14 residues. From germline, CDR1 is LNHNV and CDR2 YYDKDF (reference sequence). V lost 5 bases and J lost 9; bases outside the gene matches: 13. The CDR3 nucleotides are TGTGCCACCAGCGGGGGAGGGAACGGTTTGGTGCAGTACTTC. It is translated as CATSGGGNGLVQYF.

This clonotype has ten or more counts. This chain uses TRBV19 with TRBJ1-5; D uncertain. CDR3 length equals 16 residues. Germline V gene data show CDR1 as LNHDA and CDR2 as SQIVND (reference sequence). Trimming took off 5 bases at V and 4 bases at J, with 18 bases between the two ends. The CDR3 sequence: CASSPFGEMGNQPQHF. The DNA of the CDR3 is TGTGCCAGTAGTCCCTTCGGGGAAATGGGAAATCAGCCCCAGCATTTT.

Of note for this clonotype: This sequence may be a read error, since a much larger clone differs from it by one base. The rearrangement uses TRBV7-2 and TRBJ2-5; D perhaps matches TRBD1 (5 bases). Germline CDR1 reads SGHTA; CDR2 reads FQGNSA. The CDR3 extends over 13 amino acids. The CDR3 sequence: CASSLGRQSDTRF. The CDR3 DNA sequence: TGTGCCAGCAGCTTAGGTCGACAGAGTGACACGCGCTTC.

The chain's CDR3 is CASKDNVNTEAFF. CDR3 bases: TGCGCCAGCAAAGACAATGTGAACACTGAAGCTTTCTTT. The J gene is TRBJ1-1, the V gene TRBV5-1; D is unresolved. Trimming removed 6 bases from V and 0 bases from J, with 9 bases in between. CDR1 is SGHRS, CDR2 YFSETQ, per germline. There are 13 residues in the CDR3.

In this sample, this clonotype turned up many times. V usage is TRBV6-1 and J usage is TRBJ2-1, with a tentative D call TRBD1 (5 bases). The V end was cut by 6 bases, the J end by 5 bases, with 5 bases between. CDR3 length: 11 amino acids. Per germline, CDR1 MNHNS and CDR2 SASEGT. The DNA of the CDR3 is TGTGCCAGCAGCAGGGACAATGAGCAGTTCTTC. This codes for CASSRDNEQFF.

Ten or more counts support this clonotype. V usage is TRBV7-2 and J usage is TRBJ1-2; D remains ambiguous. V was cut by 1 base and J by 8 bases, with 14 bases left in between. This CDR3 has 14 amino acids. Germline assignment: CDR1 SGHTA and CDR2 FQGNSA. CDR3 protein: CASSLVSDLGGYTF. The CDR3 nucleotides read TGTGCCAGCAGCTTAGTGTCGGATTTAGGAGGCTACACCTTC.

This clonotype has ten or more counts. The J gene is TRBJ2-7, the V gene TRBV7-8, with D maybe TRBD1 (5 bases). The CDR3 totals 14 residues. Per germline, CDR1 SGHVS and CDR2 FQNEAQ. Trimming left V 0 bases short and J 1 base short, with 7 bases between. CDR3 in amino acids: CASSLAQASYEQYF. CDR3 bases: TGTGCCAGCAGCTTAGCACAGGCATCCTACGAGCAGTACTTC.

V usage is TRBV6-5 and J usage is TRBJ2-7; TRBD1 aligns across 9 bases. The CDR3 has 14 amino acids. In germline, CDR1 is MNHEY, CDR2 SVGAGI. V trimming: 6 bases; J trimming: 2 bases; junction bases outside the gene matches: 5. CDR3 nucleotide sequence: TGTGCCAGCAGAGTTACAGGGGGCCCCTACGAGCAGTACTTC. The encoded protein is CASRVTGGPYEQYF.

The table lists this clonotype with many counts. The gene calls are TRBV12-3 or TRBV12-4 and TRBJ2-1; 10 positions match TRBD2. The CDR3 sequence is 17 residues long. Unmatched junction bases numbered 4, after V lost 2 bases and J lost 0 bases. CDR3 DNA sequence: TGTGCCAGCAGTTTATCTAGCGGGGGCCTCTCCTACAATGAGCAGTTCTTC. It codes for CASSLSSGGLSYNEQFF.

With respect to this clonotype: A much larger clone lies a single base off, so this may be a read error. The chain employs TRBV6-1 and TRBJ2-1; D is ambiguous. This CDR3 comprises 12 residues. The V gene's germline CDR1 is MNHNS and CDR2 SASEGT. The CDR3 DNA reads TGTGCCAGAAGTGATTTAACACCCGAGCAGTTCTTC. Amino acid sequence: CARSDLTPEQFF.

This clonotype was counted a few times. The chain recombines TRBV12-3 or TRBV12-4 with TRBJ2-1; the D gene is possibly TRBD1 (6 bases). Between the trimmed V and J ends, which lost 6 bases and 11 bases, there was a span of 17 bases. The CDR3 runs to 13 residues. The CDR3 sequence is CASSYDRIGKQFF. The CDR3 DNA sequence: TGTGCCAGCAGCTACGACAGGATTGGGAAGCAGTTCTTC.

Many counts were recorded for this clonotype. The genes are TRBV2 and TRBJ1-5; D remains unclear. Germline values: CDR1 SNHLY, CDR2 FYNNEI. Trimming took off 0 bases at V and 2 bases at J, with 8 bases between the two ends. This CDR3 is 15 amino acids long. Here the CDR3 reads CASSEAHGRNQPQHF. The CDR3 bases are TGTGCCAGCAGTGAAGCGCACGGGCGCAATCAGCCCCAGCATTTT. The whole variable domain, remainder taken from reference TRBV2 and TRBJ1-5, is EPEVTQTPSHQVTQMGQEVILRCVPISNHLYFYWYRQILGQKVEFLVSFYNNEISEKSEIFDDQFSVERPDGSNFTLKIRSTKLEDSAMYFCASSEAHGRNQPQHFGDGTRLSIL.